The 22 T cell receptor beta chains reported below all come from one sample, sequenced in a study of T-cell reconstitution after alpha-beta-depleted transplantation in children. Library preparation (for TCRbeta) was performed with unique molecular identifiers. TCRdb passed the PCR reads through MiXCR, listing each CDR3 protein once. Of hundreds of thousands of distinct CDR3 sequences in the sample, 13% were seen once. Sequencing was performed on PBMCs, taken before TCRalphabeta/CD19-depleted stem cell transplant. The receptor source for this set is a girl aged 2 to 9 with congenital amegakaryocytic thrombocytopenia, due to receive a stem cell transplant.

This clonotype was seen more than once but under ten times. The rearrangement uses TRBV7-2 and TRBJ2-7; the D is unclear. CDR1 and CDR2 from the germline V gene are SGHTA and FQGNSA. This CDR3 is built from 13 residues. V gave up 4 bases and J gave up 5 bases, with 12 bases separating them. CDR3 DNA sequence: TGTGCCAGCAGCTCGCCGACAAGAAACGAGCAGTACTTC. As protein: CASSSPTRNEQYF.

The V gene is TRBV5-1, the J gene TRBJ2-1, with TRBD2 identical over 8 bases. CDR1 and CDR2 from the germline V gene are SGHRS and YFSETQ. The CDR3 length is 16 residues. V shed 1 base and J 8 bases; nucleotides not matched to a gene: 11. The CDR3 reads CASSLFVGRVPDEQFF. CDR3 coding DNA: TGCGCCAGCAGCTTGTTCGTCGGGAGGGTACCCGATGAGCAGTTCTTC. Supplemented by reference TRBV5-1 and TRBJ2-1, the full variable domain reads KAGVTQTPRYLIKTRGQQVTLSCSPISGHRSVSWYQQTPGQGLQFLFEYFSETQRNKGNFPGRFSGRQFSNSRSEMNVSTLELGDSALYLCASSLFVGRVPDEQFFGPGTRLTVL.

The chain uses TRBV12-3 or TRBV12-4 and TRBJ2-7; D unresolved. This CDR3 contains 14 residues. The germline V and J ends were trimmed by 6 bases and 2 bases, with 14 bases remaining between them. The CDR3 nucleotides read TGTGCCAGCAGCCTTGCCTGGCCTCCCTACGAGCAGTACTTC. It specifies CASSLAWPPYEQYF.

This clonotype was seen many times. The chain employs TRBV20-1 and TRBJ2-3, with 13 bases identical to TRBD2. This CDR3 comprises 18 residues. From germline, CDR1 is DFQATT and CDR2 SNEGSKA (reference sequence). Trimming took 1 base from V and 2 from J; bases not matched to a gene: 9. The CDR3 DNA sequence: TGCAGTGCTAGAGGGTGGACTAGCGGGAGAGCGAACACAGATACGCAGTATTTT. It encodes CSARGWTSGRANTDTQYF.

This clonotype came up once. This may stem from a read error, because a much larger clone lies one nucleotide away. The chain links TRBV12-3 or TRBV12-4 to TRBJ1-1; D remains ambiguous. The V end was cut by 5 bases, the J end by 8 bases, with 15 bases between. The CDR3 contains 13 residues. CDR3 loop: CASSALEAQEAFF. Written as DNA, the CDR3 is TGTGCCAGCAGTGCCCTTGAAGCGCAGGAAGCTTTCTTT.

This chain links TRBV27 with TRBJ2-6; unclear D gene. This CDR3 has 16 amino acids. Germline V gene data show CDR1 as MNHEY and CDR2 as SMNVEV (reference sequence). Trimming pared 3 bases from V and 0 bases from J, leaving 9 bases between. CDR3 region: CASSFLQVSGANVLTF. The DNA of the CDR3 is TGTGCCAGCAGTTTCCTCCAAGTCTCTGGGGCCAACGTCCTGACTTTC. Based on the CDR3 plus reference TRBV27 and TRBJ2-6, the full variable domain is EAQVTQNPRYLITVTGKKLTVTCSQNMNHEYMSWYRQDPGLGLRQIYYSMNVEVTDKGDVPEGYKVSRKEKRNFPLILESPSPNQTSLYFCASSFLQVSGANVLTFGAGSRLTVL.

The J gene is TRBJ2-7, the V gene TRBV21-1; TRBD1 is the table's D call, not checked against the DNA. TRBV21-1 is flagged as a pseudogene. There are 16 residues in the CDR3. For the CDR3, the DNA is TGTGCCAGCAGCAAATGCCCGGGACAGGGAGGCTACGAGCAGTACTTC. This gives the protein CASSKCPGQGGYEQYF.

The chain is built from TRBV30 and TRBJ2-1; TRBD2 aligns across 8 bases. Germline V gives CDR1 GTSNPN, CDR2 SVGIG (reference sequence). This CDR3 is built from 13 residues. V gave up 4 bases and J gave up 10 bases; unmatched junction bases: 9. CDR3 DNA sequence: TGTGCCTGGAATGGGGGGGCGGGAGGCGAGCAGTTCTTC. Its translation: CAWNGGAGGEQFF.

This clonotype was counted many times. The chain uses TRBV12-3 or TRBV12-4 and TRBJ1-1; no firm D call. The CDR3 has 14 amino acids. Trimming removed 3 bases from V and 1 base from J, with 9 bases in between. This CDR3 reads CASSFGAGNTEAFF. The DNA of the CDR3 is TGTGCCAGCAGTTTTGGCGCGGGGAACACTGAAGCTTTCTTT.

This clonotype was found many times. The rearrangement joins TRBV20-1 to TRBJ1-1, with TRBD1 matching over 7 bases. The CDR3 is made up of 14 amino acids. V lost 0 bases and J lost 10; bases outside the gene matches: 11. CDR1 is DFQATT, CDR2 SNEGSKA, per germline (reference sequence). The CDR3 DNA is TGCAGTGCTAGAGAGGGGGGACAGCCCACGGGAGCTTTCTTT. Translation: CSAREGGQPTGAFF.

In regard to this clonotype: A much bigger clone sits one base away, suggesting this may be a read error. The CDR3 end shows no conserved phenylalanine or tryptophan, and so a read error is likely. The chain links TRBV9 to TRBJ2-1; 10 bases agree with TRBD2. The CDR3 sequence is 15 residues long. Trimming cost V 3 bases and J 4 bases; bases outside gene matches: 4. From germline, CDR1 is SGDLS and CDR2 YYNGEE. DNA of the CDR3: TGTGCCAGCAGCGCAGGACTAGCGGTTTACAATGAGCAGTTCCTC. Translating it yields CASSAGLAVYNEQFL.

This clonotype was seen at least ten times. The chain links TRBV12-3 or TRBV12-4 to TRBJ1-2; D is unclear. The germline V and J ends were trimmed by 2 bases and 3 bases, with 7 bases remaining between them. This CDR3 is built from 13 residues. The CDR3 loop reads CASSLKGYYGYTF. DNA of the CDR3: TGTGCCAGCAGTTTAAAGGGCTACTATGGCTACACCTTC.

Many counts were recorded for this clonotype. The V gene is TRBV5-1, the J gene TRBJ2-5, with D uncertain. The V end was cut by 3 bases, the J end by 5 bases, with 20 bases between. Germline assignment: CDR1 SGHRS and CDR2 YFSETQ. The CDR3 spans 16 residues. For the CDR3, the DNA is TGCGCCAGCAGCTGGGCTTTTCGAAAAGGAAGGGAGACCCAGTACTTC. Amino acids: CASSWAFRKGRETQYF.

This clonotype was counted only a few times. The chain carries TRBV19 and TRBJ2-2; D possibly corresponds to TRBD2 (5 bases). Trimming removed 7 bases from V and 4 bases from J, with 19 bases in between. From germline, CDR1 is LNHDA and CDR2 SQIVND (reference sequence). CDR3 length: 16 amino acids. The CDR3 sequence is CASKPRVGEVTGELFF. In DNA form, the CDR3 reads TGTGCCAGTAAACCGCGAGTGGGAGAGGTCACCGGGGAGCTGTTTTTT.

V usage is TRBV7-9 and J usage is TRBJ2-5, with unresolved D. Germline assignment: CDR1 SEHNR and CDR2 FQNEAQ (reference sequence). CDR3 size: 14 residues. Trimming took off 3 bases at V and 1 base at J, with 9 bases between the two ends. The CDR3 region is CASSFEVSQETQYF. CDR3 nucleotides: TGTGCCAGCAGCTTTGAGGTTAGCCAAGAGACCCAGTACTTC.

This clonotype was recorded at least ten times. V and J are TRBV20-1 and TRBJ2-1, with D tentatively TRBD2 (6 bases). V dropped 5 bases and J dropped 8 bases, with 13 bases sitting between them. Looked up from germline, CDR1 is DFQATT and CDR2 is SNEGSKA (reference sequence). The CDR3 sequence is 12 residues long. Here the CDR3 reads CSAQWDFDEQFF. CDR3 in DNA: TGCAGTGCTCAATGGGACTTCGATGAGCAGTTCTTC.

This clonotype was observed a handful of times. The rearrangement uses TRBV14 and TRBJ2-7; TRBD1 matches 7 bases. CDR3 length: 17 amino acids. The germline V gene encodes CDR1 SGHDN and CDR2 FVKESK. J was trimmed by 0 bases and V by 1 base; bases with no gene match: 9. CDR3 nucleotides: TGTGCCAGCAGCCAAGCCCGACAGGGTAATAACTCCTACGAGCAGTACTTC. Translating it yields CASSQARQGNNSYEQYF.

This clonotype was detected ten times or more. V and J are TRBV20-1 and TRBJ1-2; TRBD1 might be the D (6 bases). Germline CDR1 and CDR2: DFQATT and SNEGSKA (reference sequence). The germline V and J ends were trimmed by 3 bases and 4 bases, with 27 bases remaining between them. The CDR3 covers 18 residues. The CDR3 DNA sequence: TGCAGTGCTAGCGTTAGAGTGGGGAAGCCGGGGGGGGCCTATGGCTACACCTTC. Residues: CSASVRVGKPGGAYGYTF.

This clonotype has a count of ten or more. The chain is built from TRBV5-1 and TRBJ2-5; D is ambiguous. The CDR3 is 15 amino acids. Germline V gives CDR1 SGHRS, CDR2 YFSETQ. Trimming shortened V by 0 bases and J by 4 bases, and 13 bases separated the two germline ends. For the CDR3, the DNA is TGCGCCAGCAGCTTGGCCGGACCAGAGCCAGAGACCCAGTACTTC. Its protein product is CASSLAGPEPETQYF.

V is TRBV6-2 or TRBV6-3 and J is TRBJ2-3; D is unresolved. CDR3 size: 16 residues. CDR1 is MNHEY, CDR2 SVGEGT, per germline. With 1 base removed from V and 0 bases from J, the gap between germline ends came to 11 bases. DNA for the CDR3: TGTGCCAGCAGTTACTACGCCTCCCGAAGCACAGATACGCAGTATTTT. Residues: CASSYYASRSTDTQYF.

The rearrangement joins TRBV12-3 or TRBV12-4 to TRBJ2-3; D call uncertain. The CDR3 sequence is 14 residues long. V was clipped by 10 bases and J by 0 bases, with 14 bases between them. DNA of the CDR3: TGTGCCAACACCACCGCGTATAGCACAGATACGCAGTATTTT. Translation gives CANTTAYSTDTQYF.

This clonotype was counted only a few times. The rearrangement joins TRBV20-1 to TRBJ2-6, with D unresolved. Germline values: CDR1 DFQATT, CDR2 SNEGSKA (reference sequence). The CDR3 runs 17 residues. Trimming stripped 0 bases from V and 1 base from J, with 13 bases between. The chain's CDR3 is CSARDPFADSGANVLTF. CDR3 DNA sequence: TGCAGTGCTAGAGATCCGTTTGCGGATTCTGGGGCCAACGTCCTGACTTTC.